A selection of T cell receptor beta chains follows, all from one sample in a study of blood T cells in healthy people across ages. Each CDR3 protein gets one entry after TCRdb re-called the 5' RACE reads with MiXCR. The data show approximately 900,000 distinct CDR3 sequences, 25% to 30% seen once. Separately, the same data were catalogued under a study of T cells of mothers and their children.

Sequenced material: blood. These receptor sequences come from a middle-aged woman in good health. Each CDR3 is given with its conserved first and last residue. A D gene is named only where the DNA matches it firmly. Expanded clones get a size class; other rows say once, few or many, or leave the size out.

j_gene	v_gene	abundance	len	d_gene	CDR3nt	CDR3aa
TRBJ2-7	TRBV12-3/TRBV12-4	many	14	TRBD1	TGTGCCAGCAGTCCCCCCGGGACAGGGAGCGAGCAGTACTTC	CASSPPGTGSEQYF
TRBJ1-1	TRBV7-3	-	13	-	TGTGCCAGCAGCATCCACGTGAACGCTGAAGCTTTCTTT	CASSIHVNAEAFF
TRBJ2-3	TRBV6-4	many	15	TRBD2	TGTGCCAGCAGTGACTCGCGGGGGGGCACAGATACGCAGTATTTT	CASSDSRGGTDTQYF
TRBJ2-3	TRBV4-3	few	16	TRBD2	TGCGCCAGCAGCCAAGAATGGAGCGGGGGGGCAGATACGCAGTATTTT	CASSQEWSGGADTQYF
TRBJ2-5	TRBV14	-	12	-	TGTGCCAGCAGCTCGTACGGTGGGCCCCAGTACTTC	CASSSYGGPQYF
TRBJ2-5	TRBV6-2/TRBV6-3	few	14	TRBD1	TGTGCCAGCAGCCCAGGGGGCTGGTTTGAGACCCAGTACTTC	CASSPGGWFETQYF
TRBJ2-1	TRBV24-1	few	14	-	TGTGCCACCAGTGATTTTAAACGAGGGGATGAGCAGTTCTTC	CATSDFKRGDEQFF
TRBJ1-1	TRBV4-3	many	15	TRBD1	TGCGCCAGCAGCCAAGGCACAGGGGGTTTTTTTGAAGCTTTCTTT	CASSQGTGGFFEAFF
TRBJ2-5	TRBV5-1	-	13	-	TGCGCCGGCAGCTTGGAGGCCCCCGAGACCCAGTACTTC	CAGSLEAPETQYF
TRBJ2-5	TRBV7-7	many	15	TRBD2	TGTGCTAGCAGCTTAGCGGGTAGCGGTGAGGAGACCCAGTACTTC	CASSLAGSGEETQYF
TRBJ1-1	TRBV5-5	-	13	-	TGTGCCAGCAGCTTGATTCCCCAGGTTGAAGCTTTCTTT	CASSLIPQVEAFF
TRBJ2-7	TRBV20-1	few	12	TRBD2	TGCAGTGCCAGCGGGGAACTCCCCGAGCAGTACTTC	CSASGELPEQYF
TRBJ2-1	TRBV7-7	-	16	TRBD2	TGTGCTAGCAGCCAGCTTAGCGGGGGGGCTGCAAATGAGCAGTTCTTC	CASSQLSGGAANEQFF
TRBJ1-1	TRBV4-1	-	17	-	TGCGCCAGCAGCCAAGATGAATCCGGAGCACAGAACACTGAAGCTTTCTTT	CASSQDESGAQNTEAFF
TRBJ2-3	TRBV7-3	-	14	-	TGTGCCAGCAGCTTAGACCAGAGCACAGATACGCAGTATTTT	CASSLDQSTDTQYF
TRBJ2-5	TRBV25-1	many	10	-	TGTGCCAGCCAAGAAGAGACCCAGTACTTC	CASQEETQYF
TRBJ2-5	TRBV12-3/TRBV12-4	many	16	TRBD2	TGTGCCAGCAGTTTTGGGGCGGGGGGCCTCCAAGAGACCCAGTACTTC	CASSFGAGGLQETQYF
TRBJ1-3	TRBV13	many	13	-	TGTGCCAGCAGCTTAACTGGGGGAAACACCATATATTTT	CASSLTGGNTIYF
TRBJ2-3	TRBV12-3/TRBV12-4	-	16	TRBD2	TGTGCCAGCAGGCCCGGGACTAGAGGGAGGGCAGATACGCAGTATTTT	CASRPGTRGRADTQYF
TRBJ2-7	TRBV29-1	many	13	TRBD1	TGCAGCGTCAAACCGGGACAGGTGGACGAGCAGTACTTC	CSVKPGQVDEQYF
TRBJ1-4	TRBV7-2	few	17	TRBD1	TGTGCCAGCAGCACACGGGACAGGGGGGCCCTTAATGAAAAACTGTTTTTT	CASSTRDRGALNEKLFF
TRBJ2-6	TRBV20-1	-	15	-	TGCAGTGCTCCCCTCCGCATCTCTGGGGCCAACGTCCTGACTTTC	CSAPLRISGANVLTF
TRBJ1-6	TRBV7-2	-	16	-	TGTGCCAGCAGCTTAGAGTCAGGGTCCCATAATTCACCCCTCCACTTT	CASSLESGSHNSPLHF
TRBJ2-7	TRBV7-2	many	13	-	TGTGCCAGCAGCCCTAGACGGGTTTGGGAGCAGTACTTC	CASSPRRVWEQYF
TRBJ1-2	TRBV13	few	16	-	TGTGCCAGCAGCTTAGGAGGAACAGTAACTAACTATGGCTACACCTTC	CASSLGGTVTNYGYTF
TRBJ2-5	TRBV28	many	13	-	TGTGCCAGCAGTCTACCCAACCAAGAGACCCAGTACTTC	CASSLPNQETQYF
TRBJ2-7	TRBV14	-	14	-	TGTGCCAGCAGCCGAGATGTAGGCTCCTACGAGCAGTACTTC	CASSRDVGSYEQYF
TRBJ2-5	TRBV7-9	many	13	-	TGTGCCAGCAACGCGGACCATCAAGAGACCCAGTACTTC	CASNADHQETQYF
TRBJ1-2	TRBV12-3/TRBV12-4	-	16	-	TGTGCCAGCAGTTTGGGTAGGGGGGCGCTGATCTATGGCTACACCTTC	CASSLGRGALIYGYTF
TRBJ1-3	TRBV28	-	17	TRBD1	TGTGCCAGCAGTTCATACGACAGGGGACTTGCTGGAAACACCATATATTTT	CASSSYDRGLAGNTIYF
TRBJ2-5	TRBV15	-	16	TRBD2	TGTGCCACCCTTCTTTTAGCGGGAGGGCGCGTAAATGAGCAGTACTTC	CATLLLAGGRVNEQYF
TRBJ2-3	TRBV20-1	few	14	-	TGCAGTGCTAGAGAAGGACAGCACACAGATACGCAGTATTTT	CSAREGQHTDTQYF
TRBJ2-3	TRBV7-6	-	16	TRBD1	TGTGCCAGCAGCTCGTGGACAGGGGCGGTCCCAGATACGCAGTATTTT	CASSSWTGAVPDTQYF
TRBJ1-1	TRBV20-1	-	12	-	TGCAGTGCTAACAAGCTGAACATTGAAGCTTTCTTT	CSANKLNIEAFF
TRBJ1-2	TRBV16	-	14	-	TGTGCCAGCAGCCAAGAACGGGTTGGGAATGGCTACACCTTC	CASSQERVGNGYTF
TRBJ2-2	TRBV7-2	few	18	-	TGTGCCAGCAGCTTAGCGTGGCGGGGTGCCTCGAACACCGGGGAGCTGTTTTTT	CASSLAWRGASNTGELFF
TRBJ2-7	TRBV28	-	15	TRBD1	TGTGCCAGCAGTGCCCGGGACAGGGACGTGGGGGAGCAGTACTTC	CASSARDRDVGEQYF
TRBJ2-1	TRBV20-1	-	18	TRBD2	TGCAGTGCTTCCGGGACTAGCGGGGGGATTAAAAGCTACAATGTGCAGTTCTTC	CSASGTSGGIKSYNVQFF
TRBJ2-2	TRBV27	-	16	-	TGTGCCAGCAGTTTTAGCCCCCATGGGGGCATCGGGGAGCTGTTTTTT	CASSFSPHGGIGELFF
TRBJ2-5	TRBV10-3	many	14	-	TGTGCCATCAGTGAGTCTCCTAGAGAAGAGACCCAGTACTTC	CAISESPREETQYF
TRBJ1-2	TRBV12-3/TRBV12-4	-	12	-	TGTGCCAGCAGCCTCGCTTGTCATGGCTACACCTTC	CASSLACHGYTF
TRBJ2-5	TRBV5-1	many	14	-	TGCGCCAGCAGCCCAATGGACAGTCAAGAGACCCAGTACTTC	CASSPMDSQETQYF